The next 15 T cell receptor beta chains were all read from a single sample in a study of CD8+ T cells in alopecia areata. Reverse transcribed after extraction, RNA yielded cDNA as the sequencing template. Here immunoSEQ multiplex PCR was the method, and the copy in TCRdb shows in-frame clones only, minus some. The sample gives about 120,000 clones, none seen only once, and the top ten clones hold 20%. Input material: lesional skin. The receptors originated from a C3H/HeJ mouse with alopecia areata. Mouse MHC haplotype: H2-k.

This clone was picked up a small number of times. Germline and genes here are mouse. The read ends 4 residues before the CDR3 terminus; that terminus is restored from the germline J gene. This chain connects TRBV1 to TRBJ2-7, with 10 nucleotides matching TRBD2. The V and J ends lost 1 base and 0 bases, in that order; junction bases with no gene match: 3. The CDR3 is made up of 16 amino acids. Germline CDR1 reads NSQYPW; CDR2 reads LRSPGD (reference sequence). The CDR3 sequence is CTCSAGHWGGSYEQYF. The DNA read from the CDR3 is TGCACCTGCAGTGCAGGTCACTGGGGGGGCTCCTAT.

This clone occurred a few times. Any gene name here is a mouse gene name. Sequencing ends 4 residues short of the CDR3 end; the germline J gene provides the rest. The V and J genes are TRBV1 and TRBJ1-4, with TRBD1 matching 8 bases. With V trimmed by 4 bases and J by 4 bases, 5 bases remained unmatched. The germline V gene has CDR1 NSQYPW and CDR2 LRSPGD (reference sequence). The CDR3 contains 15 residues. CDR3 DNA, as far as it was read: TGCACCTGCAGTGGGACAGGGAAGGACAACGAA. Translated: CTCSGTGKDNE. The entire CDR3 is CTCSGTGKDNERLFF.

This clone showed up just a few times. Gene names are mouse gene names. The read falls 4 residues short of the CDR3 end, and the missing part is taken from the germline J gene. This chain joins TRBV13-2 and TRBJ1-4; 7 positions agree with TRBD1. Germline CDR1 reads NNHNN; CDR2 reads SYGAGS (reference sequence). CDR3 size: 13 residues. The V segment lost 4 bases and the J segment 6 bases; nucleotides outside the gene matches: 3. The CDR3 sequence is CASGPDRDERLFF. The sequenced part of the CDR3 DNA is TGTGCCAGCGGTCCAGACAGGGACGAA.

This clone showed up just a few times. One end of the junction fails to match germline, which may point to a read error. Mouse gene names apply. Read data end 4 residues before the CDR3 end; the end is taken from the germline J gene. The chain combines TRBV12-2 with TRBJ2-2; the match to TRBD1 covers 8 bases. Per the germline V gene, CDR1 is SGHLS and CDR2 is HYDKME. CDR3 size: 16 residues. The sequenced part of the CDR3 DNA is TGTGCCGGCTCTCCCACAGGGGGACAAAACACCGGG. It codes for CAGSPTGGQNTG. The full-length CDR3 reads as CAGSPTGGQNTGQLYF.

This clone turned up a few times. Gene names are mouse gene names. With the read ending 4 residues before the CDR3 end, the germline J gene is used to fill in that end. This sample also contains other DNA sequences that code for the same CDR3. The V gene is TRBV13-3, the J gene TRBJ2-7, with D possibly being TRBD2 (5 bases). The germline V gene has CDR1 NNHDY and CDR2 SYVADS. The CDR3 consists of 12 residues. The CDR3 DNA, read in part, is TGTGCCAGCAGCGGACTTTTATAT. The encoded protein is CASSGLLY. The whole CDR3 protein reads CASSGLLYEQYF.

This clone was seen a few times. Here the gene names and germline are mouse. The read stops 4 residues short of the end of the CDR3; the missing end is completed from the germline J gene. V usage is TRBV13-3 and J usage is TRBJ2-7, with 12 bases that match TRBD2. The CDR3 totals 16 residues. Germline loops: CDR1 NNHDY, CDR2 SYVADS. V was pared by 5 bases and J by 0 bases, with 6 bases of the junction left unmatched. Partial CDR3 DNA: TGTGCCAGCAGACCGGACTGGGGGGGGAGCTCCTAT. Protein sequence: CASRPDWGGSSY. The CDR3 reads in full as CASRPDWGGSSYEQYF.

This clone was seen at least ten times. The listed genes are named as in mouse. CDR3 sequence: CASSSRTGYEQYF. The sequenced CDR3 bases are TGTGCCAGCAGTTCTCGGACAGGGTAT. The V call is TRBV13-3, the J call TRBJ2-7, with 8 bases matching TRBD1. The sequenced fragment ends 4 residues before the CDR3 boundary, so the rest is inferred from the germline J gene. CDR1 is NNHDY and CDR2 is SYVADS in the germline V gene. The CDR3 runs 13 residues.

Notes on this clone: Here the gene names and germline are mouse. The CDR3 end is not reached by the read, which stops 4 residues before it; the germline J gene fills it in. V and J are TRBV19 and TRBJ2-4; tentative D call: TRBD1 (6 bases). The germline V and J ends were trimmed by 2 bases and 3 bases, with 7 bases remaining between them. This CDR3 contains 13 residues. Per germline, CDR1 FNHDT and CDR2 SITEND (reference sequence). CDR3 bases read: TGTGCCAGCAGTATCCAGGGGCAAAAC. It translates to CASSIQGQN. The whole CDR3 reads CASSIQGQNTLYF.

Of note for this clone: Gene names are mouse gene names. The read ends 4 residues early relative to the CDR3; the germline J gene fills the gap. The chain has TRBV5 and TRBJ2-7; 12 bases agree with TRBD2. The germline gives CDR1 LGHNA, CDR2 YNLKQL (reference sequence). The CDR3 is made up of 16 amino acids. CDR3 region: CASSHSGLGGPYEQYF. The sequenced CDR3 bases are TGTGCCAGCAGCCACTCGGGACTGGGGGGCCCTTAT.

On this clone: The protein here is the DNA translation, as the TCRdb protein differs from it at residue 15. Gene and germline names: mouse. With the read ending 3 residues before the CDR3 end, the germline J gene is used to fill in that end. V gene TRBV13-1 combines with J gene TRBJ1-3; 10 nucleotides line up with TRBD1. The CDR3 length is 18 residues. Per germline, CDR1 NSHNY and CDR2 SYGAGN. V shed 1 base and J 0 bases; nucleotides not matched to a gene: 7. The DNA read from the CDR3 is TGTGCCAGCAGTGATCCGGGACAGGGGCCGTCTTCTGGAAATACG. Protein: CASSDPGQGPSSGNT. The entire CDR3 is CASSDPGQGPSSGNTLYF.

Of note for this clone: Mouse gene names apply. The read gets to within 4 residues of the CDR3 end, and the germline J gene fills in the rest. The chain is built from TRBV1 and TRBJ2-7; possibly TRBD2 for D (7 bases). The CDR3 is 14 residues long. Per the germline V gene, CDR1 is NSQYPW and CDR2 is LRSPGD (reference sequence). Trimming took 1 base from V and 3 from J, leaving 10 bases between them. The DNA read from the CDR3 is TGCACCTGCAGTGCAGTGGGGGGCCTCTAT. This encodes CTCSAVGGLY. The whole CDR3 protein reads CTCSAVGGLYEQYF.

This clone was counted at least ten times. Mouse germline and gene names are used. The read stops 4 residues short of the end of the CDR3; the missing end is completed from the germline J gene. This chain uses TRBV1 with TRBJ1-1; D uncertain. The V and J ends lost 3 bases and 0 bases respectively, with 11 bases between them. The V gene's germline CDR1 is NSQYPW and CDR2 LRSPGD (reference sequence). The CDR3 consists of 15 residues. CDR3 DNA, as far as it was read: TGCACCTGCAGTGCCCGACATAAAACAAACACA. Translated, it gives CTCSARHKTNT. The full CDR3 reads CTCSARHKTNTEVFF.

As regards this clone: The protein in this entry is translated from the DNA; at residue 12 it differs from the protein listed in TCRdb. Gene and germline names: mouse. With the read ending 3 residues before the CDR3 end, the germline J gene is used to fill in that end. The rearrangement uses TRBV1 and TRBJ1-6; D is undetermined. TRBJ1-6 is an ORF; its function is uncertain. The CDR3 totals 15 residues. Germline loops: CDR1 NSQYPW, CDR2 LRSPGD (reference sequence). The V end was cut by 2 bases, the J end by 0 bases, with 5 bases between. The DNA read from the CDR3 is TGCACCTGCAGTGCAATCAATTCCTATAATTCGCCC. Translating gives CTCSAINSYNSP. The full CDR3 is CTCSAINSYNSPLYF.

This clone was counted a few times. The listed genes are named as in mouse. The sequenced part of the CDR3 DNA is TGTGCCAGCAGGGGGACAGATTTTTCCAACGAA. It yields the protein CASRGTDFSNE. The full CDR3 sequence reads CASRGTDFSNERLFF. J is TRBJ1-4 and V is TRBV19; 7 bases are a match to TRBD1. The read ends 4 residues before the CDR3 terminus; that terminus is restored from the germline J gene. The CDR3 is made up of 15 amino acids. Trimming cost V 5 bases and J 0 bases; bases outside gene matches: 4. Looked up from germline, CDR1 is FNHDT and CDR2 is SITEND (reference sequence). The full variable domain, completed using reference TRBV19 and TRBJ1-4, is GGIITQTPKFLIGQEGQKLTLKCQQNFNHDTMYWYRQDSGKGLRLIYYSITENDLQKGDLSEGYDASREKKSSFSLTVTSAQKNEMAVFLCASRGTDFSNERLFFGHGTKLSVL.

About this clone: Gene names and germline refer to mouse. The read ends 4 residues early relative to the CDR3; the germline J gene fills the gap. The chain joins TRBV13-1 to TRBJ2-1; the D gene is possibly TRBD1 (6 bases). Germline CDR1 and CDR2: NSHNY and SYGAGN. V shed 2 bases and J shed 5 bases, with 11 bases lying between them. CDR3 length equals 14 residues. CDR3 DNA (partial): TGTGCCAGCAGTGAAGACAGGAGAGATGCT. Encoded protein: CASSEDRRDA. The complete CDR3 reads CASSEDRRDAEQFF.